This T cell receptor (beta chain) was profiled in a study of blood T cell repertoires in COVID-19 (dated by TCRdb to the early 2020s). For the study in its entirety: Samples from collaborators originated in the United States, Italy and Spain and spanned both the acute and convalescent phases of COVID-19. The sample metadata nearly always contained a de-identified subject ID, COVID-19 status, age in years and sex. Where available, HLA class I and class II types were taken from metadata supplied by the sample provider and were not determined by assay-based typing. The material from the prospective study consisted of cDNA or gDNA derived from T cells, B-cell-depleted T cells, or PBMCs. The samples were drawn from two sources: the first 160 participants of the ongoing ImmuneRACE study, and about 1,300 subjects contributed by 6 global collaborators. A freely available public database, intended as a resource for researchers studying the immune response to SARS-CoV-2, is where the repertoires were released. Subjects who had been exposed to COVID-19, were actively infected with it, or had recovered from it provided the deeply sampled blood TCRbeta repertoires that made up the dataset.

A note on this clone: Its antigen is not yet known. Base qualities were left out, and no much larger clone turns up one base away.

Participants in the prospective study were enrolled through a virtual design, were aged roughly 18 to 100 years, and lived in approximately 25 United States geographic areas. In the prospective study, cohorts were assigned on the basis of participant-reported clinical history obtained from a screening survey and a study questionnaire. For ImmuneRACE Cohort 3, a participant was defined as recovered based on two consecutive negative NP/OP PCR tests, clearance by a healthcare professional, or resolution of symptoms. Each participant in the prospective study had whole blood, serum and a nasopharyngeal or oropharyngeal swab collected by mobile phlebotomists. Over an approximately 2-month period, participants in the prospective study had the option of providing additional blood draws and questionnaires. Before DNA extraction, blood samples from the prospective study were shipped at room temperature or frozen.

General conclusions and limits of the study: How much clinical and demographic metadata was included differed by source and by participant, and the metadata was provided uncurated.

The CDR3, cysteine through phenylalanine, is 15 amino acids long. CDR3 DNA only is kept here, 45 bases in frame from base 1. The germline V gene gives CDR1 as SQVTM and CDR2 as ANQGSEA. At the junction V is shortened by 6 bases and J by 8 bases; bases outside the gene matches: 12. TCRbeta CDR3 regions were amplified from genomic DNA using the immunoSEQ Assay, a bias-controlled multiplex PCR. The paper's processing steps were these. The number of nucleated cells in each sample was estimated by amplification of reference gene primers within the assay. To quantify the absolute abundance of each unique TCRbeta CDR3 rearrangement, sequence reads were collapsed and filtered. For each sample, productive Simpson clonality was calculated as the square root of Simpson's diversity index over productive rearrangements. This is the immuneACCESS table as TCRdb keeps it, with only in-frame sequences that have V and J called. A part of the clones is gone; compared with another copy, unresolved V genes explain less than half, and the rest is unexplained. The D gene and trimming were derived from the DNA, and the V and J assignments and clone size from that table. For this sample the table gives almost 500,000 clones, of which around nine tenths were detected only once. In total, the top ten clones hold 6.5% to 8.5% of the sample.

Material: PBMCs or T cells enriched from blood (not recorded which). The receptor chain draws on TRBV29-1 and TRBJ2-2; 10 central nucleotides agree with TRBD1. The TCR sequence derives from a woman in her sixties who had recovered from COVID-19. The nucleotides read TGCAGCGTAGCCCGGGACAGGGGCCTAGGGGGGGAGCTGTTTTTT. Its protein is CSVARDRGLGGELFF.